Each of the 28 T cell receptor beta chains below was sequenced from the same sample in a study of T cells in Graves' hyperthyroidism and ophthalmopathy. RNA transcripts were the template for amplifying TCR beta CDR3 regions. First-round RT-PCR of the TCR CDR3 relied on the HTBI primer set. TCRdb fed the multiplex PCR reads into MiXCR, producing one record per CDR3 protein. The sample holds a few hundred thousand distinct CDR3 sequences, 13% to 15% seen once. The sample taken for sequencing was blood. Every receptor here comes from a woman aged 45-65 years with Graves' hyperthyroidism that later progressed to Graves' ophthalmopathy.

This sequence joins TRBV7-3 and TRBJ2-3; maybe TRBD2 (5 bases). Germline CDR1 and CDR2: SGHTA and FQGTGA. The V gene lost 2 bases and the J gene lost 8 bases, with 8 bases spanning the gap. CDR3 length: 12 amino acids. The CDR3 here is CASSLGGLTQYF. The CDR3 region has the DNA TGTGCCAGCAGCTTAGGAGGCCTTACGCAGTATTTT.

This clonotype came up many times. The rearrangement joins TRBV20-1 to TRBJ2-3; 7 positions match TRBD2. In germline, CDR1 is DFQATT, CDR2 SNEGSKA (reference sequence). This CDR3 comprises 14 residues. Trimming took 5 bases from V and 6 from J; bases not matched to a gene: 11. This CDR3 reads CSAGWAGESDTQYF. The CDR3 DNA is TGCAGTGCTGGATGGGCGGGAGAATCGGATACGCAGTATTTT.

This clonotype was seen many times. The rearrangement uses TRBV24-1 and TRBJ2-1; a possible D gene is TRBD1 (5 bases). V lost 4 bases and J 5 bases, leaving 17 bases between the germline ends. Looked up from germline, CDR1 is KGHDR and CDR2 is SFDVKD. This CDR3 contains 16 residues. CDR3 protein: CATSDPTVHRNNEQFF. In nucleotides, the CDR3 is TGTGCCACCAGTGACCCGACAGTGCATCGGAACAATGAGCAGTTCTTC.

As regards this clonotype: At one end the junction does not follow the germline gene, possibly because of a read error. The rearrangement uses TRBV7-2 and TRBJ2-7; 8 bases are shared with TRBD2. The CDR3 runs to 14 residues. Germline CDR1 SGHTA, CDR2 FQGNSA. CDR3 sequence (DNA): TGTGCCAGCAGACCGTCGGGGGGGAACTACGAGCAGTACTTT. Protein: CASRPSGGNYEQYF.

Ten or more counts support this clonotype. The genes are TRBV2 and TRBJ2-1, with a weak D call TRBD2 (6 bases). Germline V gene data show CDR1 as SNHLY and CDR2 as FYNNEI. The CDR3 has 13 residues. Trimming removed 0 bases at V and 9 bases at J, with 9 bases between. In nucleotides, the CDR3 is TGTGCCAGCAGTGAAGCGCTCGGGGGTGAGCAGTTCTTC. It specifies CASSEALGGEQFF.

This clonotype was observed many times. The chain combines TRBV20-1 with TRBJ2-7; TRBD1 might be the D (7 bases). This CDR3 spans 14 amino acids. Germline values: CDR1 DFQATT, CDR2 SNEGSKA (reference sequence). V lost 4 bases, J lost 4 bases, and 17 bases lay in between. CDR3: CSAIRGTDLYEQYF. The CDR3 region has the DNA TGCAGTGCTATACGGGGGACAGACCTATACGAGCAGTACTTC.

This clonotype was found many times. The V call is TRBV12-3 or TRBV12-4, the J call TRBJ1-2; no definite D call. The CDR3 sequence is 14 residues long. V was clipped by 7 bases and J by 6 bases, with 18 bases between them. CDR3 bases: TGTGCCAGCACCGCGGCGTCGATCAATGATGGCTACACCTTC. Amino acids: CASTAASINDGYTF.

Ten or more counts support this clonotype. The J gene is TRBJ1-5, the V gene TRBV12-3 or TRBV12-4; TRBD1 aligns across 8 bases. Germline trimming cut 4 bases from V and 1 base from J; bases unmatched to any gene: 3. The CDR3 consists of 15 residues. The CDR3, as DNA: TGTGCCAGCAGTTCCGGACAGGGCAGCAATCAGCCCCAGCATTTT. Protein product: CASSSGQGSNQPQHF.

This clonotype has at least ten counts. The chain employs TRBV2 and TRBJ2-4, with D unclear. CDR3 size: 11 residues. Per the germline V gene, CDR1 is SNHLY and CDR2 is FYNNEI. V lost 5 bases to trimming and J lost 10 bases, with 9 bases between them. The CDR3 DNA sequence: TGTGCCAGCAGTCTGACCCGGATTCAGTACTTC. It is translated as CASSLTRIQYF.

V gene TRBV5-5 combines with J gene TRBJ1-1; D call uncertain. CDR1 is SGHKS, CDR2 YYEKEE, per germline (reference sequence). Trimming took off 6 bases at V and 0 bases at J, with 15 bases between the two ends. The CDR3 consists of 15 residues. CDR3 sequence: CASTTTWGLNTEAFF. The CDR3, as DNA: TGTGCCAGCACCACCACGTGGGGATTGAACACTGAAGCTTTCTTT.

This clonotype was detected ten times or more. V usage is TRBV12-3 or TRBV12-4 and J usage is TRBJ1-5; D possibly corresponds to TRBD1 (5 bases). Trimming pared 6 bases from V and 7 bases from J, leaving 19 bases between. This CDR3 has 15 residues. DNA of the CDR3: TGTGCCAGCAGCCCCCCGGGACGGTTCGACCAGCCCCAGCATTTT. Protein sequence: CASSPPGRFDQPQHF.

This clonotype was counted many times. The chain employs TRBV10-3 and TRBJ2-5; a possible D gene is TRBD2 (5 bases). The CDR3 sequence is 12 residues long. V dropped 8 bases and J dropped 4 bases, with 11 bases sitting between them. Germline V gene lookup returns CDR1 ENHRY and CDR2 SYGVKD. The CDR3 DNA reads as TGTGCCATCGGGGAAGGGAGAGAGACCCAGTACTTC. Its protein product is CAIGEGRETQYF.

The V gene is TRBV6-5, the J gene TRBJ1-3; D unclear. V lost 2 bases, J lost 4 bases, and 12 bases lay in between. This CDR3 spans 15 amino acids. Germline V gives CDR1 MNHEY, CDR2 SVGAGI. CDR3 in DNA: TGTGCCAGCAGTTACGAGAGGGCGTCGGGAAACACCATATATTTT. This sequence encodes CASSYERASGNTIYF.

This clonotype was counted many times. The CDR3 loop is CASRWTSSYEQYF. The CDR3 nucleotides read TGTGCCAGCAGGTGGACTAGCTCCTACGAGCAGTACTTC. V gene TRBV2 combines with J gene TRBJ2-7, with TRBD2 matching over 7 bases. Trimming removed 6 bases from V and 0 bases from J; junction bases left unmatched: 2. Looked up from germline, CDR1 is SNHLY and CDR2 is FYNNEI. This CDR3 is built from 13 residues. The whole variable domain, filled in from reference TRBV2 and TRBJ2-7, reads EPEVTQTPSHQVTQMGQEVILRCVPISNHLYFYWYRQILGQKVEFLVSFYNNEISEKSEIFDDQFSVERPDGSNFTLKIRSTKLEDSAMYFCASRWTSSYEQYFGPGTRLTVT.

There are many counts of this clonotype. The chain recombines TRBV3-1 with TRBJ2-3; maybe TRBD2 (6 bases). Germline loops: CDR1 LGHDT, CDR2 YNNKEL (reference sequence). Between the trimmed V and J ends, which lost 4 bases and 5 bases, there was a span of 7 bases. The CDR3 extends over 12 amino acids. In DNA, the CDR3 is TGTGCCAGCAGCCCGGAGGGAGATACGCAGTATTTT. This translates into CASSPEGDTQYF.

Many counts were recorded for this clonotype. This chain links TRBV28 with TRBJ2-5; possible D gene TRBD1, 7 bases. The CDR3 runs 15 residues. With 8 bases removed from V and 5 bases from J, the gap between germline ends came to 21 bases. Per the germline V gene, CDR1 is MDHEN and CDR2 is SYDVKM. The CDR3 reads CASSAGGRWGETQYF. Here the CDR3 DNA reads TGTGCCAGCTCAGCAGGGGGGCGGTGGGGGGAGACCCAGTACTTC.

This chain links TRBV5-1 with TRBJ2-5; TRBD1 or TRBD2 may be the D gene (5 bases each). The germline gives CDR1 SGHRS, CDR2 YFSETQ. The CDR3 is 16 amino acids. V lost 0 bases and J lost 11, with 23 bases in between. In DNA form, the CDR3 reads TGCGCCAGCAGCTTGGCAGGGTCAGGGACCCTCGGTTCACAGTACTTC. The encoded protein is CASSLAGSGTLGSQYF.

CDR3 in amino acids: CSVEVVGSGSEQYF. The CDR3 DNA reads TGCAGCGTTGAAGTGGTGGGGAGTGGTTCCGAGCAGTACTTC. The gene calls are TRBV29-1 and TRBJ2-7; tentative D call: TRBD2 (5 bases). The CDR3 contains 14 residues. Trimming pared 1 base from V and 6 bases from J, leaving 16 bases between. CDR1 is SQVTM, CDR2 ANQGSEA, per germline.

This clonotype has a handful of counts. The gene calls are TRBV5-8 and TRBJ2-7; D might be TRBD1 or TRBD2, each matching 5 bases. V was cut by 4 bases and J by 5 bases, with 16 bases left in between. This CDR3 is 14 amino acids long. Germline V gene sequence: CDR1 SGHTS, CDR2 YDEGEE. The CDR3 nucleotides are TGTGCCAGCAGCCAACGGGGCACCTGGAACGAGCAGTACTTC. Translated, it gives CASSQRGTWNEQYF.

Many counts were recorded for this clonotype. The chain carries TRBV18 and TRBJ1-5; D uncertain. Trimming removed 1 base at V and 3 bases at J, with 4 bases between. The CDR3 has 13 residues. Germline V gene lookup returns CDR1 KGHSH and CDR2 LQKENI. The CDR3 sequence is CASSPQVNQPQHF. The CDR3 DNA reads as TGTGCCAGCTCACCACAGGTCAATCAGCCCCAGCATTTT.

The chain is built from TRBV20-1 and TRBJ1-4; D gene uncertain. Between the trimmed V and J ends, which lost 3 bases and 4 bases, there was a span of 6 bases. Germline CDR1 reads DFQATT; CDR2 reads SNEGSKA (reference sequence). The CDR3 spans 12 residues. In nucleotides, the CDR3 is TGCAGTGCTAGGGGCCTTAATGAAAAACTGTTTTTT. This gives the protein CSARGLNEKLFF.

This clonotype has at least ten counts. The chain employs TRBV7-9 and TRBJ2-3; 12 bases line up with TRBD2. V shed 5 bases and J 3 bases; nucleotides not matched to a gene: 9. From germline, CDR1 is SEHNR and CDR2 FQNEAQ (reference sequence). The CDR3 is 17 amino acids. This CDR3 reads CASSPRLAGVETDTQYF. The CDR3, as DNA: TGTGCCAGCAGCCCTCGACTAGCGGGAGTGGAAACAGATACGCAGTATTTT.

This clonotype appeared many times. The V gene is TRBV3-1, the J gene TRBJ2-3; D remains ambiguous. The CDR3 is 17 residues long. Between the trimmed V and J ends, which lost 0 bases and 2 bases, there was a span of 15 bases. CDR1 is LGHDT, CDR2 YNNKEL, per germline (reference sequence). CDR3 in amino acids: CASSQDPPITVTDTQYF. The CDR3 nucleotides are TGTGCCAGCAGCCAAGACCCCCCTATAACCGTCACAGATACGCAGTATTTT.

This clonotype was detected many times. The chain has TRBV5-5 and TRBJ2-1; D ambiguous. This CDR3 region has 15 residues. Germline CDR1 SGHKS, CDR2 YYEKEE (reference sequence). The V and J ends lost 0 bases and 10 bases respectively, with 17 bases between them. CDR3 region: CASSLAGTTDWEQFF. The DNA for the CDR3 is TGTGCCAGCAGCTTGGCCGGCACGACGGATTGGGAGCAGTTCTTC.

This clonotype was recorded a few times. The CDR3 DNA follows: TGTGCCACCAGTGATAGGACTAGAATATACAATGAGCAGTTCTTC. Translating gives CATSDRTRIYNEQFF. The chain uses TRBV24-1 and TRBJ2-1; TRBD2 aligns across 7 bases. Germline V CDR1 and CDR2: KGHDR, SFDVKD. The CDR3 length is 15 residues. Trimming removed 3 bases from V and 4 bases from J; junction bases left unmatched: 5.

CDR3 protein: CASNRASNEKLFF. The CDR3 region has the DNA TGTGCCAGCAACCGGGCATCAAATGAAAAACTGTTTTTT. This chain joins TRBV14 and TRBJ1-4; D unclear. The V gene's germline CDR1 is SGHDN and CDR2 FVKESK. Trimming removed 7 bases from V and 5 bases from J, with 11 bases in between. This CDR3 is built from 13 residues.

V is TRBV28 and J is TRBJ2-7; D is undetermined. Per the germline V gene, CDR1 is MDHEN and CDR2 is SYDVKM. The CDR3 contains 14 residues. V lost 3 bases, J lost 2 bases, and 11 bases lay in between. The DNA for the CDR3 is TGTGCCAGCAGTTTGGGTCACAGTCCCTACGAGCAGTACTTC. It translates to CASSLGHSPYEQYF.

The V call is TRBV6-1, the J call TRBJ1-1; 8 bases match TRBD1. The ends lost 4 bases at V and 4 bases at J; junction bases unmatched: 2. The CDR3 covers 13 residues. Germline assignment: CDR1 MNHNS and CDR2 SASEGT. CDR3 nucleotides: TGTGCCAGCAGTGTACAGGGGGGCACTGAAGCTTTCTTT. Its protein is CASSVQGGTEAFF.